This is a list of T cell receptor beta chains from one sample in a study of graft-versus-host responses after intestinal transplantation. Profiling relied on immunoSEQ multiplex PCR, and the TCRdb table lists in-frame clones only, not all of them. The sample carries 90,000 to 95,000 clones, 90% to 95% recorded once. No antigens are known for them. The specimen comprised unstimulated CD8+ T cells sorted from spleen or lymph node cells, sampled before intestinal transplant. Receptors were obtained from a human donor who received an intestinal transplant. The CDR3 runs from the conserved cysteine through the conserved F or W. Each record gives: clone size, V gene, CDR3 length, J gene, D gene, CDR3 protein, CDR3 DNA. The D gene is left open where the match is weak. Size values are once, few and many counts, or a class for expanded clones, and some rows have none.

.	TRBV2	12	TRBJ1-2	TRBD1	CASSRDSQSYTF	TGTGCCAGCAGCAGGGACAGTCAAAGCTACACCTTC
.	TRBV4-1	15	TRBJ1-2	.	CASSQVSGGNYGYTF	TGCGCCAGCAGCCAAGTTTCGGGGGGCAACTATGGCTACACCTTC
.	TRBV13	14	TRBJ1-4	.	CASSSRWDFEKLFF	TGTGCCAGCAGCTCCAGGTGGGATTTTGAAAAACTGTTTTTT
.	TRBV9	17	TRBJ1-2	.	CASSAGFSRGTNYGYTF	TGTGCCAGCAGCGCAGGGTTTTCTCGGGGCACTAACTATGGCTACACCTTC
.	TRBV28	14	TRBJ2-1	.	CASSFRGSYNEQFF	TGTGCCAGCAGTTTTCGCGGTTCCTACAATGAGCAGTTCTTC
.	TRBV4-1	16	TRBJ2-1	.	CASSHGASGNYNEQFF	TGCGCCAGCAGCCATGGGGCGTCAGGGAACTACAATGAGCAGTTCTTC
.	TRBV5-1	13	TRBJ1-2	.	CASREDSAYGYTF	TGCGCCAGCAGGGAGGACAGCGCCTATGGCTACACCTTC
.	TRBV6-1	14	TRBJ1-1	TRBD1	CASRSGTANTEAFF	TGTGCCAGCAGGTCCGGGACAGCGAACACTGAAGCTTTCTTT
once	TRBV5-4	15	TRBJ2-5	.	CASSLLTTAQETQYF	TGTGCCAGCAGCTTGTTGACGACAGCCCAAGAGACCCAGTACTTC
.	TRBV4-1	17	TRBJ2-4	TRBD1	CASSQPPPRTGSNIQYF	TGCGCCAGCAGCCAACCACCCCCCCGGACAGGATCGAACATTCAGTACTTC
.	TRBV25-1	13	TRBJ2-1	.	CASEGAGNNEQFF	TGTGCCAGCGAAGGGGCAGGGAACAATGAGCAGTTCTTC
.	TRBV7-2	15	TRBJ2-7	TRBD1	CASSLPGQGAPEQYF	TGTGCCAGCAGCTTACCGGGACAGGGAGCTCCCGAGCAGTACTTC
.	TRBV7-6	17	TRBJ1-6	.	CASSLRKTGSYNSPLHF	TGTGCCAGCAGCCTACGAAAGACAGGCTCCTATAATTCACCCCTCCACTTT
.	TRBV30	17	TRBJ1-4	TRBD1	CAWSCLRTGKWDEKLFF	TGTGCCTGGAGTTGTCTTCGGACAGGGAAATGGGATGAAAAACTGTTTTTT
.	TRBV19	18	TRBJ2-1	TRBD2	CASSRLAGGPKLIYEQFF	TGTGCCAGTAGTAGACTAGCGGGGGGGCCAAAGCTAATCTATGAGCAGTTCTTC
.	TRBV5-6	13	TRBJ2-7	TRBD1	CASSLRTGVEQYF	TGTGCCAGCAGCTTGAGGACAGGGGTGGAGCAGTACTTC
.	TRBV9	17	TRBJ1-2	.	CASSPPWGGANSYGYTF	TGTGCCAGCAGCCCCCCATGGGGAGGGGCCAATTCATATGGCTACACCTTC
.	TRBV15	14	TRBJ2-7	.	CATSTDLGAYEQYF	TGTGCCACCAGCACCGACCTCGGGGCCTACGAGCAGTACTTC
.	TRBV4-2	16	TRBJ1-6	.	CASSPIGDAVSSPLHF	TGTGCCAGCAGCCCTATCGGGGACGCAGTTAGTTCACCCCTCCACTTT
.	TRBV11-2	15	TRBJ2-1	TRBD2	CASSLELADYNEQFF	TGTGCCAGCAGCTTAGAACTAGCGGATTACAATGAGCAGTTCTTC
.	TRBV9	17	TRBJ1-2	TRBD1	CASSAGTTGGANYGYTF	TGTGCCAGCAGCGCGGGGACCACAGGGGGCGCCAACTATGGCTACACCTTC
.	TRBV6-5	14	TRBJ2-5	.	CASSYLGGRETQYF	TGTGCCAGCAGTTACTTGGGGGGGCGGGAGACCCAGTACTTC
.	TRBV7-3	14	TRBJ2-1	TRBD1	CASSQQGPGNEQFF	TGTGCCAGCAGCCAACAGGGGCCGGGCAATGAGCAGTTCTTC
.	TRBV4-1	14	TRBJ2-7	TRBD1	CASSLGQGTYEQYF	TGCGCCAGCAGCCTGGGACAGGGCACCTACGAGCAGTACTTC
.	TRBV28	14	TRBJ1-1	.	CASSFGGGSTEAFF	TGTGCCAGCAGTTTCGGGGGGGGTTCCACTGAAGCTTTCTTT
.	TRBV14	13	TRBJ1-2	.	CASSQTAHYGYTF	TGTGCCAGCAGCCAAACAGCCCACTATGGCTACACCTTC
.	TRBV5-6	13	TRBJ2-3	.	CASQLWGTDTQYF	TGTGCCAGCCAACTTTGGGGCACAGATACGCAGTATTTT
.	TRBV6-5	13	TRBJ1-5	.	CASQRGESQPQHF	TGTGCCTCCCAGAGGGGGGAAAGTCAGCCCCAGCATTTT
.	TRBV28	15	TRBJ1-1	TRBD1	CASSPTGQGRTEAFF	TGTGCCAGCAGCCCAACCGGACAGGGTAGGACTGAAGCTTTCTTT
.	TRBV13	16	TRBJ2-7	TRBD1	CASSSTGGQGAYEQYF	TGTGCCAGCAGCTCAACCGGGGGACAGGGAGCCTACGAGCAGTACTTC
.	TRBV2	15	TRBJ1-2	.	CAPAGQNPVSYGYTF	TGTGCCCCAGCCGGCCAGAACCCAGTCAGCTATGGCTACACCTTC
.	TRBV4-1	21	TRBJ2-7	TRBD1	CASSQFVPGQGAKPPVYEQYF	TGCGCCAGCAGCCAATTCGTTCCGGGACAGGGGGCAAAGCCCCCAGTCTACGAGCAGTACTTC
.	TRBV2	16	TRBJ2-7	TRBD1	CASNGGVPGQTYEQYF	TGTGCCAGCAACGGAGGCGTACCGGGACAGACCTACGAGCAGTACTTC
.	TRBV11-2	17	TRBJ2-1	TRBD2	CASTSFPIAGGGDEQFF	TGTGCCAGCACCTCATTCCCGATAGCGGGAGGGGGAGATGAGCAGTTCTTC
.	TRBV5-1	17	TRBJ1-1	.	CASSRARRGAMNTEAFF	TGCGCCAGCAGCAGAGCTCGGAGGGGGGCCATGAACACTGAAGCTTTCTTT
once	TRBV4-1	14	TRBJ2-7	.	CASSQGPGTYEQYF	TGCGCCAGCAGCCAAGGGCCGGGAACCTACGAGCAGTACTTC
.	TRBV2	14	TRBJ1-5	.	CASSDRGYNQPQHF	TGTGCCAGCAGTGACAGGGGATACAATCAGCCCCAGCATTTT
.	TRBV7-9	12	TRBJ2-3	.	CASSLVPDTQYF	TGTGCCAGCAGCTTAGTGCCAGATACGCAGTATTTT
.	TRBV7-6	14	TRBJ2-7	.	CASSPGPILYEQYF	TGTGCCAGCAGCCCAGGTCCGATCCTATACGAGCAGTACTTC
.	TRBV25-1	13	TRBJ2-7	.	CASSGQLGDEQYF	TGTGCCAGCAGTGGCCAGCTGGGGGACGAGCAGTACTTC
.	TRBV11-2	15	TRBJ1-5	.	CASSASQDSNQPQHF	TGTGCCAGCAGCGCCAGCCAAGACAGCAATCAGCCCCAGCATTTT
.	TRBV11-2	16	TRBJ2-7	TRBD1	CASSLLIRGQGHEQYF	TGTGCCAGCAGCTTATTGATTCGGGGACAGGGCCACGAGCAGTACTTT
.	TRBV5-4	13	TRBJ1-1	.	CASTGQDNTEAFF	TGTGCCAGCACCGGCCAGGATAACACTGAAGCTTTCTTT
once	TRBV4-1	15	TRBJ2-7	TRBD2	CASSQTLAGVYEQYF	TGCGCCAGCAGCCAAACGCTAGCGGGAGTTTACGAGCAGTACTTC
.	TRBV5-6	12	TRBJ1-2	.	CASSSGVYGYTF	TGTGCCAGCAGCTCGGGGGTTTATGGCTACACCTTC
.	TRBV4-2	16	TRBJ1-1	.	CASSQAGRAVNTEAFF	TGTGCCAGCAGCCAAGCCGGCCGGGCAGTTAACACTGAAGCTTTCTTT
.	TRBV6-5	14	TRBJ1-1	.	CASSRTELDTEAFF	TGTGCCAGCAGTCGGACAGAGTTGGACACTGAAGCTTTCTTT
.	TRBV28	13	TRBJ1-1	.	CASMSRGYAEAFF	TGTGCCAGCATGAGTCGGGGATACGCTGAAGCTTTCTTT
.	TRBV5-6	15	TRBJ2-3	TRBD2	CASSFQLAGTDTQYF	TGTGCCAGCAGCTTTCAACTAGCGGGGACAGATACGCAGTATTTT
few	TRBV6-1	18	TRBJ1-6	.	CASSELWGDIPPNSPLHF	TGTGCCAGCAGTGAATTGTGGGGGGATATCCCGCCTAATTCACCCCTCCACTTT
.	TRBV11-3	10	TRBJ2-7	.	CASSLDEQYF	TGTGCCAGCAGCCTGGACGAGCAGTACTTC
.	TRBV9	16	TRBJ2-1	TRBD2	CASRGTGREARNEQFF	TGTGCCAGCAGGGGAACCGGGCGGGAGGCCCGTAATGAGCAGTTCTTC
.	TRBV5-1	16	TRBJ2-5	TRBD2	CASSLSSSGAQETQYF	TGCGCCAGCAGCTTGTCGTCTAGCGGGGCCCAAGAGACCCAGTACTTC
.	TRBV5-6	16	TRBJ1-2	.	CASSLMSGIANYGYTF	TGTGCCAGCAGCTTAATGTCAGGGATAGCTAACTATGGCTACACCTTC
.	TRBV9	14	TRBJ1-1	TRBD1	CASSEDRVNTEAFF	TGTGCCAGCAGCGAGGACAGGGTGAACACTGAAGCTTTCTTT
once	TRBV18	16	TRBJ2-7	.	CASSRNDRTQTYEQYF	TGTGCCAGCTCGCGAAATGACAGGACCCAAACCTACGAGCAGTACTTC
.	TRBV5-1	14	TRBJ1-6	.	CASSLLGINSPLHF	TGCGCCAGCAGCTTGTTGGGGATTAATTCACCCCTCCACTTT
.	TRBV7-9	13	TRBJ1-1	.	CASSWGPNTEAFF	TGTGCCAGCAGTTGGGGCCCGAACACTGAAGCTTTCTTT
.	TRBV5-1	16	TRBJ2-1	TRBD2	CASTYGLAGNMDEQFF	TGCGCCAGCACTTACGGACTAGCGGGTAATATGGATGAGCAGTTCTTC